These 24 T cell receptor beta chains share one sample of origin, sequenced in a study of T cells in women clearing cervical HPV infection. Clones were sequenced by immunoSEQ multiplex PCR, and TCRdb holds only the in-frame ones, with some missing. This sample carries about 25,000 clones, with roughly 5.5% going to the ten biggest clones. The sample comprised blood buffy coat. These receptors originate from a woman between 18 and 70 years old with a cervical HPV16 infection that either progressed to CIN3+ or cleared (not recorded which).

As concerns this clone: The read terminates 3 residues ahead of where the CDR3 ends, so the germline J gene completes it. J is TRBJ2-3 and V is TRBV4-1; no firm D call. V dropped 1 base and J dropped 6 bases, with 8 bases sitting between them. The CDR3 length is 13 residues. CDR1 MGHRA and CDR2 YSYEKL come from the germline V gene. CDR3 DNA, as far as it was read: TGCGCCAGCAGCCAAGTACAGCACGATACG. It codes for CASSQVQHDT. The whole CDR3 region reads CASSQVQHDTQYF.

Comment on this clone: The read terminates 3 residues ahead of where the CDR3 ends, so the germline J gene completes it. The V gene is TRBV5-1, the J gene TRBJ1-3, with TRBD1 identical over 8 bases. CDR3 length equals 14 residues. Germline trimming cut 0 bases from V and 4 bases from J; bases unmatched to any gene: 0. CDR1 and CDR2 from the germline V gene are SGHRS and YFSETQ. The CDR3 DNA, read in part, is TGCGCCAGCAGCTTGGGGACAGGGGGAAACACC. Its protein product is CASSLGTGGNT. The full-length CDR3 reads as CASSLGTGGNTIYF.

Concerning this clone itself: The sequence runs out 3 residues before the end of the CDR3; the remainder is reconstructed from the germline J gene. The chain joins TRBV10-3 to TRBJ2-3; 10 bases align to TRBD2. Germline lookup yields CDR1 ENHRY and CDR2 SYGVKD. Trimming removed 8 bases from V and 0 bases from J; junction bases left unmatched: 8. The CDR3 covers 16 residues. CDR3 region: CAIGVSGRSSTDTQYF. The CDR3 DNA, read in part, is TGTGCCATCGGGGTTAGCGGGAGGTCGAGCACAGATACG.

Worth noting for this clone: The observed sequence ends 3 residues before the CDR3 terminus, with the missing tail filled in from the germline J gene. The V and J genes are TRBV20-1 and TRBJ2-3; D may be TRBD1 (6 bases). The CDR3 loop spans 15 amino acids. From germline, CDR1 is DFQATT and CDR2 SNEGSKA (reference sequence). The V end was cut by 3 bases, the J end by 5 bases, with 18 bases between. The CDR3 here is CSARRGTGSQDTQYF. The sequenced part of the CDR3 DNA is TGCAGTGCTAGGAGGGGTACAGGGAGCCAAGATACG.

Comment on this clone: The observed sequence ends 3 residues before the CDR3 terminus, with the missing tail filled in from the germline J gene. The V gene is TRBV30, the J gene TRBJ1-2; 8 nucleotides line up with TRBD1. The V gene's germline CDR1 is GTSNPN and CDR2 SVGIG (reference sequence). The CDR3 is 12 residues long. The DNA read from the CDR3 is TGTGCCTGGAGGGGACAGGTCTACGAC. This translates into CAWRGQVYD. The CDR3 reads in full as CAWRGQVYDYTF.

About this clone: The CDR3 end falls 3 residues outside the read, so it is completed with the germline J gene. The V call is TRBV7-3, the J call TRBJ2-1; TRBD2 matches at 7 bases. In germline, CDR1 is SGHTA, CDR2 FQGTGA. The V gene end was trimmed by 5 bases and the J gene end by 4 bases; junction bases not matched to a gene: 8. CDR3 length: 15 amino acids. The DNA read from the CDR3 is TGTGCCAGCAGCCTGAGCGGGGATCGTTACAATGAG. It is translated as CASSLSGDRYNE. The CDR3 in its entirety is CASSLSGDRYNEQFF.

For this clone: Sequencing ends 3 residues short of the CDR3 end; the germline J gene provides the rest. The chain employs TRBV24-1 and TRBJ2-7; D possibly corresponds to TRBD1 (5 bases). Germline V gives CDR1 KGHDR, CDR2 SFDVKD. The CDR3 contains 14 residues. The V gene lost 2 bases and the J gene lost 6 bases, with 13 bases spanning the gap. The covered CDR3 bases are TGTGCCACCAGTGATTCCCCCACAGGTTCCGAG. Translation: CATSDSPTGSE. The whole CDR3 is CATSDSPTGSEQYF.

Concerning this clone itself: The read gets to within 3 residues of the CDR3 end, and the germline J gene fills in the rest. The chain couples TRBV19 to TRBJ1-6; possibly TRBD1 for D (6 bases). CDR1 is LNHDA, CDR2 SQIVND, per germline (reference sequence). The CDR3 runs 14 residues. V lost 9 bases and J lost 0, with 9 bases in between. CDR3 DNA (partial): TGTGCCAGCTCAGGGGTCTCCTATAATTCACCC. It codes for CASSGVSYNSP. The whole CDR3 protein reads CASSGVSYNSPLHF.

Its frequency marks this clone as medium-sized (0.01 to 0.1%). The CDR3 goes on 3 residues after the read ends, and that part is filled in from the germline J gene. V and J are TRBV7-2 and TRBJ2-4; possible D gene TRBD2, 6 bases. The CDR3 loop spans 13 amino acids. CDR1 and CDR2 from the germline V gene are SGHTA and FQGNSA. The CDR3 loop reads CASSLVLALDQYF. The covered CDR3 bases are TGTGCCAGCAGCTTAGTTCTAGCGCTAGAT. The full variable domain, its missing parts supplied by reference TRBV7-2 and TRBJ2-4, is GAGVSQSPSNKVTEKGKDVELRCDPISGHTALYWYRQSLGQGLEFLIYFQGNSAPDKSGLPSDRFSAERTGGSVSTLTIQRTQQEDSAVYLCASSLVLALDQYFGAGTRLSVL.

The part of the CDR3 DNA that was read is TGTGCCAGCAGTCAAGAGCGGGCAGGCACAGATACG. It codes for CASSQERAGTDT. The CDR3 as a whole reads CASSQERAGTDTQYF. This chain links TRBV6-1 with TRBJ2-3; TRBD2 might be the D (6 bases). Read data end 3 residues before the CDR3 end; the end is taken from the germline J gene. The V gene lost 5 bases and the J gene lost 1 base, with 13 bases spanning the gap. The CDR3 has 15 residues. Germline V gene sequence: CDR1 MNHNS, CDR2 SASEGT.

On this clone itself: The CDR3 extends 3 residues past the end of the read, so its final part is completed from the germline J gene. This chain joins TRBV5-1 and TRBJ2-3; D is possibly TRBD2 (6 bases). The CDR3 consists of 17 residues. The V gene's germline CDR1 is SGHRS and CDR2 YFSETQ. Trimming stripped 5 bases from V and 4 bases from J, with 23 bases between. This CDR3 reads CASRLLSGLRSPDTQYF. The sequenced part of the CDR3 DNA is TGCGCCAGCAGATTACTCTCGGGACTTCGGAGTCCAGATACG.

A remark on this clone: Read data end 3 residues before the CDR3 end; the end is taken from the germline J gene. The sample contains more than one DNA sequence encoding this CDR3. The J gene is TRBJ1-3, the V gene TRBV19; D remains ambiguous. CDR3 length: 14 amino acids. The V gene lost 7 bases and the J gene lost 0 bases, with 10 bases spanning the gap. Per the germline V gene, CDR1 is LNHDA and CDR2 is SQIVND (reference sequence). CDR3 amino acids: CASIGQNSGNTIYF. The CDR3 DNA, read in part, is TGTGCCAGTATTGGGCAAAACTCTGGAAACACC.

Concerning this clone itself: The observed sequence ends 3 residues before the CDR3 terminus, with the missing tail filled in from the germline J gene. The chain recombines TRBV5-1 with TRBJ2-2; D tentatively reads TRBD1 or TRBD2 (5 bases each). This CDR3 has 16 residues. Per the germline V gene, CDR1 is SGHRS and CDR2 is YFSETQ. CDR3: CASRALRGAYNSPLFF. The part of the CDR3 DNA that was read is TGCGCCAGCAGAGCTTTAAGAGGGGCCTATAATTCACCG.

As regards this clone: The read terminates 3 residues ahead of where the CDR3 ends, so the germline J gene completes it. J is TRBJ1-6 and V is TRBV19; 7 nucleotides agree with TRBD1. The V segment lost 6 bases and the J segment 7 bases; nucleotides outside the gene matches: 9. CDR1 LNHDA and CDR2 SQIVND come from the germline V gene (reference sequence). CDR3 length: 15 amino acids. CDR3 amino acids: CASRTHRGSNSPLHF. The sequenced part of the CDR3 DNA is TGTGCCAGTAGGACACACAGGGGAAGCAATTCACCC.

With regard to this clone: The read comes to an end 3 residues before the CDR3 does, leaving the germline J gene to fill in the end. The chain is built from TRBV2 and TRBJ2-3; 11 positions match TRBD1. In germline, CDR1 is SNHLY, CDR2 FYNNEI. V dropped 5 bases and J dropped 2; count of bases not matched to a gene: 6. The CDR3 spans 16 residues. Partial CDR3 DNA: TGTGCCAGCAGTACGGGGACAGGGGGACACACAGATACG. Translating gives CASSTGTGGHTDT. The complete CDR3 protein is CASSTGTGGHTDTQYF.

With respect to this clone: Sequencing ends 3 residues short of the CDR3 end; the germline J gene provides the rest. The chain employs TRBV20-1 and TRBJ2-7; 15 bases fit TRBD2. The CDR3 spans 18 residues. The J segment lost 3 bases and the V segment lost 0 bases, leaving 9 bases of the junction unmatched. From germline, CDR1 is DFQATT and CDR2 SNEGSKA (reference sequence). CDR3 region: CSARDPGLAGGPYYEQYF. The sequenced part of the CDR3 DNA is TGCAGTGCTAGAGATCCGGGACTAGCGGGAGGACCTTACTACGAG.

As regards this clone: The read falls 3 residues short of the CDR3 end, and the missing part is taken from the germline J gene. This rearrangement joins TRBV19 to TRBJ2-4, with 7 bases lining up with TRBD1. The CDR3 extends over 12 amino acids. Germline V lookup: CDR1 LNHDA, CDR2 SQIVND (reference sequence). CDR3 DNA (partial): TGTGCCAGTAGTCCCGACAGGGTTGGT. It codes for CASSPDRVG. The whole CDR3 protein is CASSPDRVGQYF.

As concerns this clone: The read finishes 3 residues shy of the CDR3 end, and the germline J gene is used to complete it. V and J are TRBV3-1 (or the pseudogene TRBV3-2) and TRBJ2-3; D not certain. Between the trimmed V and J ends, which lost 9 bases and 0 bases, there was a span of 10 bases. CDR1 and CDR2 (germline): LGHDT, YNNKEL (reference sequence). This CDR3 region has 13 residues. The CDR3 bases that were read are TGTGCCAGTGGCTTCGCCAGCACAGATACG. Its translation: CASGFASTDT. The entire CDR3 reads CASGFASTDTQYF.

As regards this clone: The CDR3 end falls 3 residues outside the read, so it is completed with the germline J gene. The chain joins TRBV5-1 to TRBJ2-7, with TRBD1 identical over 8 bases. Germline V gene lookup returns CDR1 SGHRS and CDR2 YFSETQ. The CDR3 runs to 17 residues. V shed 1 base, J shed 3 bases, and the junction held 12 bases outside the gene matches. The CDR3 DNA, read in part, is TGCGCCAGCAGCTTGAAAAGAGGGGGGACAGGAGACTACGAG. Translating gives CASSLKRGGTGDYE. The full CDR3 protein reads CASSLKRGGTGDYEQYF.

A word on this clone: The read finishes 3 residues shy of the CDR3 end, and the germline J gene is used to complete it. The rearrangement uses TRBV12-3 or TRBV12-4 and TRBJ2-1; 11 bases align to TRBD2. V lost 4 bases, J lost 4 bases, and 3 bases stayed unmatched. There are 15 residues in the CDR3. The CDR3 here is CASSSLAGGYNEQFF. CDR3 DNA, as far as it was read: TGTGCCAGCAGTTCTTTAGCGGGGGGGTACAATGAG.

This chain's CDR3 is CASSRRDLGTDTQYF. Partial CDR3 DNA: TGTGCCAGTAGTAGGAGGGACTTGGGGACAGATACG. The genes are TRBV19 and TRBJ2-3; the D gene is possibly TRBD2 (6 bases). The read ends 3 residues shy of where the CDR3 ends; the end is completed using the germline J gene. The V and J ends lost 4 bases and 3 bases respectively, with 14 bases between them. CDR3 length: 15 residues. CDR1 and CDR2 (germline): LNHDA, SQIVND (reference sequence).

A word on this clone: Sequencing ends 3 residues short of the CDR3 end; the germline J gene provides the rest. The V and J genes are TRBV5-1 and TRBJ2-3; 12 nucleotides line up with TRBD1. CDR1 and CDR2 (germline): SGHRS, YFSETQ. The CDR3 runs 17 residues. Trimming took 0 bases from V and 4 from J; bases not matched to a gene: 6. CDR3 amino acids: CASSLAGDRGPPDTQYF. Partial CDR3 DNA: TGCGCCAGCAGCTTGGCGGGGGACAGGGGGCCCCCAGATACG. Looking up the rest from reference TRBV5-1 and TRBJ2-3 gives the full variable domain: KAGVTQTPRYLIKTRGQQVTLSCSPISGHRSVSWYQQTPGQGLQFLFEYFSETQRNKGNFPGRFSGRQFSNSRSEMNVSTLELGDSALYLCASSLAGDRGPPDTQYFGPGTRLTVL.

Turning to this clone: Read data end 3 residues before the CDR3 end; the end is taken from the germline J gene. This chain uses TRBV5-1 with TRBJ1-2, with 11 bases fitting TRBD1. With V trimmed by 0 bases and J by 4 bases, 5 bases remained unmatched. The CDR3 loop spans 16 amino acids. Germline V gene sequence: CDR1 SGHRS, CDR2 YFSETQ. The part of the CDR3 DNA that was read is TGCGCCAGCAGCTTGGAGCTAGGACAGGGGGCCTATGGC. Protein: CASSLELGQGAYG. The full CDR3 protein is CASSLELGQGAYGYTF. Full variable domain (missing parts from reference TRBV5-1 and TRBJ1-2): KAGVTQTPRYLIKTRGQQVTLSCSPISGHRSVSWYQQTPGQGLQFLFEYFSETQRNKGNFPGRFSGRQFSNSRSEMNVSTLELGDSALYLCASSLELGQGAYGYTFGSGTRLTVV.

With regard to this clone: The read ends 3 residues shy of where the CDR3 ends; the end is completed using the germline J gene. This sequence joins TRBV6-4 and TRBJ1-4; TRBD1 is a possible D gene (6 bases). Germline V CDR1 and CDR2: MRHNA, SNTAGT. V lost 3 bases and J 7 bases, leaving 9 bases between the germline ends. The CDR3 extends over 13 amino acids. CDR3 sequence reads: CASSEVQGEKLFF. The sequenced CDR3 bases are TGTGCCAGCAGTGAGGTACAGGGTGAAAAA.